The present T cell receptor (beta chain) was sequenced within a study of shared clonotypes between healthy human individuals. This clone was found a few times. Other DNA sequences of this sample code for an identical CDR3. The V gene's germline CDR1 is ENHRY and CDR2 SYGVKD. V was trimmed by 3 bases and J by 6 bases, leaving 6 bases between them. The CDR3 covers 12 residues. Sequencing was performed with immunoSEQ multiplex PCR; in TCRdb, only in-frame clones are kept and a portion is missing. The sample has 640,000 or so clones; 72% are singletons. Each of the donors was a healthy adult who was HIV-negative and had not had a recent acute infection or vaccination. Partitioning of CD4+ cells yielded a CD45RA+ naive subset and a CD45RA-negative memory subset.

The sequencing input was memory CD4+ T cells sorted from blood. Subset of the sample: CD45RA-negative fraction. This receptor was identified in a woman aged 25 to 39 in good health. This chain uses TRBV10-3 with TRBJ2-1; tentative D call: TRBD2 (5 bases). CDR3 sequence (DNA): TGTGCCATCAGTGACAGCGGCAATGAGCAGTTCTTC. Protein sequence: CAISDSGNEQFF.